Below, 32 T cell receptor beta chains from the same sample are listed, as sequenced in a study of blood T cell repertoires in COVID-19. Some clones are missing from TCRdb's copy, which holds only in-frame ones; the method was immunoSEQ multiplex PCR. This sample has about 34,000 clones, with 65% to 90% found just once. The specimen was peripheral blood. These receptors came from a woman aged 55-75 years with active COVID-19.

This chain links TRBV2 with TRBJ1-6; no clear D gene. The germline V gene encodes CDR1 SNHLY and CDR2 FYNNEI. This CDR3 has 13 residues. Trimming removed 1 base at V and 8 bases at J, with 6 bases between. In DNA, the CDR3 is TGTGCCAGCAGTGAAGATGGGCATTCACCCCTCCACTTT. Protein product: CASSEDGHSPLHF.

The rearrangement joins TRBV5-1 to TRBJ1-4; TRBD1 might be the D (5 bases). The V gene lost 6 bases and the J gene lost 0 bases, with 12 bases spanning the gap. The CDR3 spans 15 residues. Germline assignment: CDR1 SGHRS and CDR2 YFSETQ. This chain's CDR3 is CASKTDSATNEKLFF. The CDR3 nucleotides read TGCGCCAGCAAAACCGACAGCGCAACTAATGAAAAACTGTTTTTT.

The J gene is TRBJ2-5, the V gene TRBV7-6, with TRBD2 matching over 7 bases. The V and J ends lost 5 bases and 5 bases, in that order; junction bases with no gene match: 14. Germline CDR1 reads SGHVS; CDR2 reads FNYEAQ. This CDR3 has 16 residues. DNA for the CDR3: TGTGCCAGCAGCCCGTCCGCGGGAGCCCAGTGGGAGACCCAGTACTTC. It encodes CASSPSAGAQWETQYF.

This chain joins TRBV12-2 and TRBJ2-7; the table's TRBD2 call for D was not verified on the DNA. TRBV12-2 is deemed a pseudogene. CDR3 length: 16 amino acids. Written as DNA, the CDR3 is TGTGCAAGTCGCTCCTCACGGACTTCCGATCCCTACGAGCAGTACTTC. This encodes CASRSSRTSDPYEQYF.

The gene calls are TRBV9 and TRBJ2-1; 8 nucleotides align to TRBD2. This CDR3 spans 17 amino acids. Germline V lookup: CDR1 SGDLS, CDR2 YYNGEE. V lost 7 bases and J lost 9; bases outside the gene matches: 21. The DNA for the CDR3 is TGTGCCAGCGCCCAAGTTGGACTAGCACAAACCACCAGTGAGCAGTTCTTC. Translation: CASAQVGLAQTTSEQFF.

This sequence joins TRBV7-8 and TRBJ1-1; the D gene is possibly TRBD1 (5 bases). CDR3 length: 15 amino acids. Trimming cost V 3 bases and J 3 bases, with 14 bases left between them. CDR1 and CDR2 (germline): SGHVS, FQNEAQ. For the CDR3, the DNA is TGTGCCAGCAGCTTGGAGGATTGGGGGGACACTGAAGCTTTCTTT. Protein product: CASSLEDWGDTEAFF.

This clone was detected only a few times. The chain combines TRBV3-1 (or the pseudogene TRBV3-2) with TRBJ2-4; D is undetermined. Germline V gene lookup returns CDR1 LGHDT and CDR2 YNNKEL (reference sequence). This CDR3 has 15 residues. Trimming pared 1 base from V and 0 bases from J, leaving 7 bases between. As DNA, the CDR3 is TGTGCCAGCAGCCAAGCCTATTTAGCCAAAAACATTCAGTACTTC. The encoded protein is CASSQAYLAKNIQYF.

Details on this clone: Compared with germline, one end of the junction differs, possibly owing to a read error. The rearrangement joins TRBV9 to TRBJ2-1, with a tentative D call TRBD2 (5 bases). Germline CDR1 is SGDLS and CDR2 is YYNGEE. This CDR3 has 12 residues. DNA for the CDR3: TGTGCCAGCAACGTAAGGGCGGGTGAGCAGTTCTTC. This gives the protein CASNVRAGEQFF.

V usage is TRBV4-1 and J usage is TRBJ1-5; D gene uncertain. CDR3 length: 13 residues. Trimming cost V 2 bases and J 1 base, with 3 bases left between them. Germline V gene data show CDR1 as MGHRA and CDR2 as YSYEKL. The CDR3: CASSQQSNQPQHF. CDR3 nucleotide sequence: TGCGCCAGCAGCCAACAGAGCAATCAGCCCCAGCATTTT.

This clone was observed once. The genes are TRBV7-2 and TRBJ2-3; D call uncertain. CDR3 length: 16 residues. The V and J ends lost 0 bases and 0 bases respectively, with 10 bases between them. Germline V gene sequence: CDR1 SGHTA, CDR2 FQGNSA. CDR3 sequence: CASSLARPFSTDTQYF. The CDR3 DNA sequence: TGTGCCAGCAGCTTAGCCCGTCCTTTTAGCACAGATACGCAGTATTTT.

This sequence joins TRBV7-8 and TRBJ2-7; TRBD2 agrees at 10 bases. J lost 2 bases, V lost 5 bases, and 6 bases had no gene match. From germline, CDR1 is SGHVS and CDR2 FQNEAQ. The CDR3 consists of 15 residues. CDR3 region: CASSPIAGGAYEQYF. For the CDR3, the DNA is TGTGCCAGCAGCCCTATAGCGGGAGGAGCCTACGAGCAGTACTTC.

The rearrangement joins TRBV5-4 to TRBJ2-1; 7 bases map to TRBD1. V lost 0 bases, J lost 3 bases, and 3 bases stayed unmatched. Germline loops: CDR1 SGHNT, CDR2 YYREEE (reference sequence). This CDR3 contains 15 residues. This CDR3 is CASSLVGGFYNEQFF. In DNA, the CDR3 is TGTGCCAGCAGCTTGGTAGGGGGCTTCTACAATGAGCAGTTCTTC.

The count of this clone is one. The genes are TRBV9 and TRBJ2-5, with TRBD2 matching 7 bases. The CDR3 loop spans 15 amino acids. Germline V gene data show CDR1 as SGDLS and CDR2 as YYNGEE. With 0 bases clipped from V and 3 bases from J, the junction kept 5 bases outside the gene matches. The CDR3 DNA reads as TGTGCCAGCAGCGTAGCGGGAGGAGGGGAAGAGACCCAGTACTTC. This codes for CASSVAGGGEETQYF. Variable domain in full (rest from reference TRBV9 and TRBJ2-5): DSGVTQTPKHLITATGQRVTLRCSPRSGDLSVYWYQQSLDQGLQFLIQYYNGEERAKGNILERFSAQQFPDLHSELNLSSLELGDSALYFCASSVAGGGEETQYFGPGTRLLVL.

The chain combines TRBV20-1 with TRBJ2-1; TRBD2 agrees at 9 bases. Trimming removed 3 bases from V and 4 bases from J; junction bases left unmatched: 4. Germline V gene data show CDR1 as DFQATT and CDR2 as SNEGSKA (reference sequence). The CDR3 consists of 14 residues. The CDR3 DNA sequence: TGCAGTGCTAGTAGCGGGAGTGTGTACAATGAGCAGTTCTTC. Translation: CSASSGSVYNEQFF.

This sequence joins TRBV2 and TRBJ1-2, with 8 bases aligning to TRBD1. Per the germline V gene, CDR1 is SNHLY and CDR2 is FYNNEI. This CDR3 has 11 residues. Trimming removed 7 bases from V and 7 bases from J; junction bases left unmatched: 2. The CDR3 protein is CASNRGGGYTF. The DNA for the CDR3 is TGTGCCAGCAACAGGGGGGGTGGCTACACCTTC.

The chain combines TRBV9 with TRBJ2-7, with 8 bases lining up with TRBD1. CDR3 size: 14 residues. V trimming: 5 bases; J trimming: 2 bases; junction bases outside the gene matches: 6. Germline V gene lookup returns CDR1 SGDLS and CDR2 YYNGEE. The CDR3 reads CASSRQGSPYEQYF. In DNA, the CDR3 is TGTGCCAGCAGTAGACAGGGGTCTCCCTACGAGCAGTACTTC.

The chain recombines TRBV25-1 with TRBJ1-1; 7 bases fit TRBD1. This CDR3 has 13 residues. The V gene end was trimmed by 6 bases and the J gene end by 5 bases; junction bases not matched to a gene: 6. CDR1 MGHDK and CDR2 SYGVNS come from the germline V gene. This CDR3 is CASSRQGSTEAFF. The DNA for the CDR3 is TGTGCCAGCAGCCGACAGGGTAGTACTGAAGCTTTCTTT.

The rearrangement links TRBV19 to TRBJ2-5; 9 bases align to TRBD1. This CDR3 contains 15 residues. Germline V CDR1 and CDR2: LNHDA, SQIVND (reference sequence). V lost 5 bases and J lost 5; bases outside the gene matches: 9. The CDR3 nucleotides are TGTGCCAGTAGTCTACAGGGGGCCAGTGGGGAGACCCAGTACTTC. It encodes CASSLQGASGETQYF.

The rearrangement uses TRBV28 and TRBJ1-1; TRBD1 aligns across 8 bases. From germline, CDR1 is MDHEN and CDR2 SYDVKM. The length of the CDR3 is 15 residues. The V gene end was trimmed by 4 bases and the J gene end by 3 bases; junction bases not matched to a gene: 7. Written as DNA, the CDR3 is TGTGCCAGCAGTTCATGGACAGGGTGGGACACTGAAGCTTTCTTT. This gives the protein CASSSWTGWDTEAFF.

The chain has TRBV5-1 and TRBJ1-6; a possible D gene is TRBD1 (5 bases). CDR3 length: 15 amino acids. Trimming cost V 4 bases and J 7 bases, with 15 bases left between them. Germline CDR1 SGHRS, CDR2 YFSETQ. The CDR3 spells CASSAAGMQNSPLHF. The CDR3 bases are TGCGCCAGCAGCGCGGCAGGGATGCAGAATTCACCCCTCCACTTT. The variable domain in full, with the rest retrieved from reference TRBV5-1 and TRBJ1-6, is KAGVTQTPRYLIKTRGQQVTLSCSPISGHRSVSWYQQTPGQGLQFLFEYFSETQRNKGNFPGRFSGRQFSNSRSEMNVSTLELGDSALYLCASSAAGMQNSPLHFGNGTRLTVT.

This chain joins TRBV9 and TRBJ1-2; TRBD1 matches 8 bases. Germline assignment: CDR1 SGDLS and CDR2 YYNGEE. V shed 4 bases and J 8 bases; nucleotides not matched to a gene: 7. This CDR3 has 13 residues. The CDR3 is CASSKGQGRGYTF. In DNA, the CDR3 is TGTGCCAGCAGCAAAGGACAGGGAAGGGGCTACACCTTC.

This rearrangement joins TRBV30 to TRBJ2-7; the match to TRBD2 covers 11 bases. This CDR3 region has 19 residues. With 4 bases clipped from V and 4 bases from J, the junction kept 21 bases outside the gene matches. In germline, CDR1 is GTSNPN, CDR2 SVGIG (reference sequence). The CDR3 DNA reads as TGTGCCTGGACCCTCAGCCCTGGGGGTTCTAGCGGGAGGTTGTACGAGCAGTACTTC. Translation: CAWTLSPGGSSGRLYEQYF.

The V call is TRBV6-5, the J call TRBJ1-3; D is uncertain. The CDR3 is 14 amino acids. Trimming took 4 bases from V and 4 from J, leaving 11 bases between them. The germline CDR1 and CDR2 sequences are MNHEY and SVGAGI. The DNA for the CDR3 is TGTGCCAGCAGTTTCGGTGGGCCCGGAAACACCATATATTTT. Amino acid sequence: CASSFGGPGNTIYF.

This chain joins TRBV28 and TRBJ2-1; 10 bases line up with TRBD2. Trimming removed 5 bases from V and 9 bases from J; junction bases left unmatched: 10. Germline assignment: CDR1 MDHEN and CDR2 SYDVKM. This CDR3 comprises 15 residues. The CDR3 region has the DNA TGTGCCAGCAGTCTCATCTCTAGCGGGAGCCCTGAGCAGTTCTTC. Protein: CASSLISSGSPEQFF.

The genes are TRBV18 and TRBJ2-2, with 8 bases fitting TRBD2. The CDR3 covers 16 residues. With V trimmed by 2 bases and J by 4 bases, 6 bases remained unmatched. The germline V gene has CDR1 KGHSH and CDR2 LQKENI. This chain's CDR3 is CASSPRAGAPTGELFF. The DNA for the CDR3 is TGTGCCAGCTCACCAAGAGCGGGAGCCCCCACCGGGGAGCTGTTTTTT.

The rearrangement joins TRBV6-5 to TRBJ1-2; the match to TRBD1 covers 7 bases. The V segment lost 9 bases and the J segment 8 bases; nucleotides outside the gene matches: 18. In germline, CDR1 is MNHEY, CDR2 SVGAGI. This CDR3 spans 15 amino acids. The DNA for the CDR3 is TGTGCCAGTGGGGACAGAAAATTCCGATCGGGGGGCTACACCTTC. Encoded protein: CASGDRKFRSGGYTF.

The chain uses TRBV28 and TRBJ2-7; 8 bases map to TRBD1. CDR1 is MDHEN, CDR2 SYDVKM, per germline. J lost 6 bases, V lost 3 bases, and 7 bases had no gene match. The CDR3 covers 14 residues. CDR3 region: CASSFSQGASEQYF. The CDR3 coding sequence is TGTGCCAGCAGTTTTAGCCAGGGGGCGTCCGAGCAGTACTTC.

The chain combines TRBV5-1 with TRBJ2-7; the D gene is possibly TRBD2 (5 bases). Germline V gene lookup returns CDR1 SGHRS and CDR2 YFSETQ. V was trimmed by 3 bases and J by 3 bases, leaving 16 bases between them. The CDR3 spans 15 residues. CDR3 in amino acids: CASSSTTGVNYEQYF. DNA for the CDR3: TGCGCCAGCAGCTCCACTACCGGGGTCAACTACGAGCAGTACTTC.

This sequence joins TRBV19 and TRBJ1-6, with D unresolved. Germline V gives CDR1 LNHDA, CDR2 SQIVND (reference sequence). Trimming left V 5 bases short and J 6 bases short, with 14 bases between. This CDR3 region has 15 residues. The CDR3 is CASSQDTLSNSPLHF. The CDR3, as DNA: TGTGCCAGTAGTCAAGACACCCTGAGTAATTCACCCCTCCACTTT. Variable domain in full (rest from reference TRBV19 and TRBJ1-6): DGGITQSPKYLFRKEGQNVTLSCEQNLNHDAMYWYRQDPGQGLRLIYYSQIVNDFQKGDIAEGYSVSREKKESFPLTVTSAQKNPTAFYLCASSQDTLSNSPLHFGNGTRLTVT.

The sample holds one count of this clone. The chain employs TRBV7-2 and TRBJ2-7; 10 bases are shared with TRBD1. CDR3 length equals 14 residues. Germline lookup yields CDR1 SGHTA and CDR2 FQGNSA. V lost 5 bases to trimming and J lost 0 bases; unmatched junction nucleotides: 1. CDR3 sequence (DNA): TGTGCCAGCAGCCGGACAGGGGGCTCCTACGAGCAGTACTTC. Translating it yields CASSRTGGSYEQYF.

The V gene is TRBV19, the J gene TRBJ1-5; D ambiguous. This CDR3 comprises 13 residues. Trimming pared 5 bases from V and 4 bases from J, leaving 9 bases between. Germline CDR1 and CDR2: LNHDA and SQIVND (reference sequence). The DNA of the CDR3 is TGTGCCAGTAGTCCCCAGCGGAATCAGCCCCAGCATTTT. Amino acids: CASSPQRNQPQHF.

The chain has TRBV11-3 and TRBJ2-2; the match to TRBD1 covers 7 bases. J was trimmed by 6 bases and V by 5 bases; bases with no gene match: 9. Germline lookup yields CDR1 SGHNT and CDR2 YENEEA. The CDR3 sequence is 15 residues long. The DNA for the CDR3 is TGTGCCAGCAGCAGGGGGCAATTAACGGCCGGGGAGCTGTTTTTT. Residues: CASSRGQLTAGELFF. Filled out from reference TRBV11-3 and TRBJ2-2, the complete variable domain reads EAGVVQSPRYKIIEKKQPVAFWCNPISGHNTLYWYLQNLGQGPELLIRYENEEAVDDSQLPKDRFSAERLKGVDSTLKIQPAELGDSAVYLCASSRGQLTAGELFFGEGSRLTVL.